Below are 3 T cell receptor beta chains sequenced from a single sample in a study of cytomegalovirus exposure and HLA in healthy donors (TCRdb year 2017). Library preparation used the immunoSEQ multiplex PCR assay. A mixture of 60 forward primers for TCR Vbeta segments and 13 reverse primers for TCR Jbeta segments was used in the multiplex PCR. TCRdb took over this immuneACCESS table, retaining in-frame rearrangements with V and J assigned. Such tables are incomplete; in checked studies, under half of the missing clones stem from an unresolved V gene, and the remainder is unexplained. The sample table holds 100,000 to 150,000 clones, of which around 84% were seen once. The biggest ten clones account for roughly 1.8% of the sample. Sequenced material: PBMCs. All receptors derive from a man younger than 35 in good health and CMV-seronegative.

The V and J genes are TRBV27 and TRBJ1-2, with D maybe TRBD1 (5 bases). Trimming removed 2 bases from V and 4 bases from J, with 11 bases in between. CDR1 MNHEY and CDR2 SMNVEV come from the germline V gene (reference sequence). The CDR3 extends over 14 amino acids. DNA for the CDR3: TGTGCCAGCAGTTTAACCAGGGATAGCTATGGCTACACCTTC. This codes for CASSLTRDSYGYTF.

This chain's CDR3 is CASSERTGREAFF. The CDR3 bases are TGTGCCAGCAGTGAACGGACAGGCCGTGAAGCTTTCTTT. J is TRBJ1-1 and V is TRBV2, with TRBD1 matching 7 bases. With V trimmed by 2 bases and J by 7 bases, 4 bases remained unmatched. Germline-derived CDR1 and CDR2 are SNHLY and FYNNEI. This CDR3 is 13 amino acids long.

CDR3 DNA: TGTGCCGGAAACCAGGGAGGGACCGGGGAGCTGTTTTTT. It codes for CAGNQGGTGELFF. The chain carries TRBV7-9 and TRBJ2-2; 7 positions agree with TRBD2. The trim removed 11 bases at V and 5 bases at J, leaving 8 bases unmatched. CDR3 size: 13 residues. The germline gives CDR1 SEHNR, CDR2 FQNEAQ (reference sequence). The full variable domain, rest sourced from reference TRBV7-9 and TRBJ2-2, is DTGVSQNPRHKITKRGQNVTFRCDPISEHNRLYWYRQTLGQGPEFLTYFQNEAQLEKSRLLSDRFSAERPKGSFSTLEIQRTEQGDSAMYLCAGNQGGTGELFFGEGSRLTVL.